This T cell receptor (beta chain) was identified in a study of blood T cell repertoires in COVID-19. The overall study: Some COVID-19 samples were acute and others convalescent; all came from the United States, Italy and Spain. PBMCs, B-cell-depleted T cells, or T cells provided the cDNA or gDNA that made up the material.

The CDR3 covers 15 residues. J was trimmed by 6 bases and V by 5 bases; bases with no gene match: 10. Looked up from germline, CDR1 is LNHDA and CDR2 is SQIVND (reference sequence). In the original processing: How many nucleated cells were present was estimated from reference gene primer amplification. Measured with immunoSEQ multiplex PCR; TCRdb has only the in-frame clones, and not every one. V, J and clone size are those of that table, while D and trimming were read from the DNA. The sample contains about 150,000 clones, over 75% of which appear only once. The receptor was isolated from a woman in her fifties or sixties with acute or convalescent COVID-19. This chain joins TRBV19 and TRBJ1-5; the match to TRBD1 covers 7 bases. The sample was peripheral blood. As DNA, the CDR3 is TGTGCCAGTAGTCCGGGACAGTGGGGAGGTCAGCCCCAGCATTTT. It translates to CASSPGQWGGQPQHF.